A selection of T cell receptor beta chains follows, all from one sample in a study of T cells in tuberculosis. Sequencing used immunoSEQ multiplex PCR; TCRdb keeps in-frame clones, though not all of them. The sample holds more than 35,000 clones; roughly 95% are singletons and the top ten take approximately 4.2%. Specimen: PBMCs, collected at tuberculosis diagnosis. Receptors were obtained from an adult with tuberculosis. Each CDR3 is given with its conserved first and last residue. Each record gives: clone size, D gene, V gene, J gene, CDR3 protein, CDR3 DNA. D genes are given only for firm matches. Clone size, where shown, is once, few, many, or a class for clones that have expanded.

-,-,TRBV25-1,TRBJ1-2,CASSEYLGGRSYGYTF,TGTGCCAGCAGTGAATATTTGGGGGGGCGAAGCTATGGCTACACCTTC
-,TRBD1,TRBV6-6,TRBJ2-7,CASSYGFATGEDEQYF,TGTGCCAGCAGTTACGGGTTTGCGACAGGGGAGGACGAGCAGTACTTC
once,-,TRBV7-9,TRBJ2-2,CASRSPDRPATGELFF,TGTGCCAGCAGGAGTCCTGACAGGCCGGCCACCGGGGAGCTGTTTTTT
-,-,TRBV10-1,TRBJ1-5,CASSEGGAVGNQPQHF,TGCGCCAGCAGTGAGGGGGGGGCGGTGGGCAATCAGCCCCAGCATTTT
-,-,TRBV2,TRBJ1-5,CASSDRGVMPQHF,TGTGCCAGCAGTGACAGAGGAGTGATGCCCCAGCATTTT
-,-,TRBV7-9,TRBJ2-1,CASSPLIYNEQFF,TGTGCCAGCAGCCCCTTAATCTACAATGAGCAGTTCTTC
-,-,TRBV2,TRBJ1-5,CASSDRGNSNQPQHF,TGTGCCAGCAGTGATCGGGGTAATAGCAATCAGCCCCAGCATTTT
-,-,TRBV2,TRBJ1-6,CASSKSDSPLHF,TGTGCCAGCAGCAAAAGCGATTCACCCCTCCACTTT
-,-,TRBV9,TRBJ1-2,CASSVKESYGYTF,TGTGCCAGCAGCGTAAAGGAGTCCTATGGCTACACCTTC
-,-,TRBV5-4,TRBJ1-4,CASSLTGPKEKLFF,TGTGCCAGCAGCTTGACGGGTCCCAAGGAAAAACTGTTTTTT
-,-,TRBV15,TRBJ2-3,CATSRDNPDTDTQYF,TGTGCCACCAGCAGAGATAATCCAGACACAGATACGCAGTATTTT
-,TRBD1,TRBV4-3,TRBJ1-3,CASSQAGGPGGNTIYF,TGCGCCAGCAGCCAAGCAGGGGGGCCGGGAGGAAACACCATATATTTT
once,-,TRBV14,TRBJ2-7,CASSQAQGTVYEQYF,TGTGCCAGCAGCCAGGCACAGGGTACGGTCTACGAGCAGTACTTC
-,TRBD1,TRBV10-3,TRBJ2-7,CATQRQGSEQYF,TGTGCCACGCAGAGACAGGGGTCCGAGCAGTACTTC
-,-,TRBV19,TRBJ2-7,CASSKDAGKGYEQYF,TGTGCCAGTAGTAAAGATGCGGGGAAAGGCTACGAGCAGTACTTC
-,TRBD2,TRBV11-2,TRBJ2-5,CASSLGGGRDRETQYF,TGTGCCAGCAGCTTAGGCGGGGGGCGCGATCGGGAGACCCAGTACTTC
-,TRBD1,TRBV7-2,TRBJ1-1,CASRSGAGQGTFF,TGTGCCAGCAGATCGGGGGCGGGACAGGGCACTTTCTTT
-,-,TRBV21-1,TRBJ1-6,CASSNRSWTRAMDSPLHF,TGTGCCAGCAGCAACCGTTCTTGGACTCGGGCGATGGATTCACCCCTCCACTTT
-,-,TRBV11-2,TRBJ2-7,CASSSREQGVYEQYF,TGTGCCAGCAGCTCCCGGGAGCAAGGGGTCTACGAGCAGTACTTC
-,-,TRBV7-9,TRBJ2-2,CASSQTANTGELFF,TGTGCCAGCAGTCAAACGGCGAACACCGGGGAGCTGTTTTTT
-,-,TRBV4-2,TRBJ1-6,CASTRTDTYSPLHF,TGTGCCAGCACTCGAACGGACACTTATTCACCCCTCCACTTT
-,TRBD1,TRBV19,TRBJ1-5,CASTWTGEQPQHF,TGTGCCAGTACCTGGACAGGGGAGCAGCCCCAGCATTTT
once,-,TRBV18,TRBJ1-6,CASSPNTGTNSPLHF,TGTGCCAGCTCACCTAATACAGGGACCAATTCACCCCTCCACTTT
-,-,TRBV15,TRBJ2-7,CATSKDGSGTYEQYF,TGTGCCACCAGTAAGGACGGATCGGGGACCTACGAGCAGTACTTC
-,TRBD1,TRBV2,TRBJ2-3,CARTGGADTQYF,TGTGCCAGAACAGGGGGCGCAGATACGCAGTATTTT
-,-,TRBV25-1,TRBJ2-7,CASSLSSYEQYF,TGTGCCAGCAGCCTCTCCTCCTACGAGCAGTACTTC
-,-,TRBV2,TRBJ1-5,CASSFRLPTYSNQPQHF,TGTGCCAGCAGCTTCCGTCTCCCCACTTATAGCAATCAGCCCCAGCATTTT
-,-,TRBV15,TRBJ2-2,CASGTRYTGELFF,TGTGCCTCGGGGACACGATACACCGGGGAGCTGTTTTTT
-,-,TRBV29-1,TRBJ1-2,CSVRVSGYGYTF,TGCAGCGTTCGCGTTAGCGGCTATGGCTACACCTTC
-,TRBD1,TRBV28,TRBJ2-7,CASTSRTGGGYEQYF,TGTGCCAGCACCTCTCGGACAGGGGGAGGCTACGAGCAGTACTTC
once,-,TRBV19,TRBJ2-7,CASSPAGGPYEQYF,TGTGCCAGTTCTCCCGCAGGGGGGCCCTACGAGCAGTACTTC
-,-,TRBV4-1,TRBJ1-3,CASSLQAGNTIYF,TGCGCCAGCAGCCTTCAAGCAGGAAACACCATATATTTT
-,TRBD1,TRBV7-2,TRBJ1-6,CASSSSGGSSPLHF,TGTGCCAGCAGCTCCTCAGGGGGGAGTTCACCCCTCCACTTT
-,TRBD1,TRBV6-6,TRBJ1-1,CASSPGQGLGTEAFF,TGTGCCAGCAGTCCGGGACAGGGCTTGGGCACTGAAGCTTTCTTT
-,-,TRBV10-3,TRBJ2-3,CAISSQGFTDTQYF,TGTGCCATCAGTTCCCAGGGGTTCACAGATACGCAGTATTTT
-,TRBD1,TRBV5-8,TRBJ2-7,CASSIRTGEGEQYF,TGTGCCAGCAGCATAAGGACAGGGGAAGGCGAGCAGTACTTC
-,TRBD1,TRBV29-1,TRBJ1-2,CSVPSGTGYSRYGYTF,TGCAGCGTCCCTTCCGGGACAGGCTATTCTCGCTATGGCTACACCTTC
-,TRBD2,TRBV28,TRBJ2-1,CASSLWETSGQNEQFF,TGTGCCAGCAGTTTATGGGAGACTAGCGGCCAAAATGAGCAGTTCTTC
-,-,TRBV19,TRBJ2-5,CASSIGQKETQYF,TGTGCCAGTAGTATAGGTCAGAAAGAGACCCAGTACTTC
-,TRBD1,TRBV18,TRBJ1-2,CASSDRDSSGYTF,TGTGCCAGCTCAGACCGGGACAGCTCTGGCTACACCTTC
-,-,TRBV7-2,TRBJ1-5,CASSLFGQSNQPQHF,TGTGCCAGCAGCTTATTCGGACAAAGCAATCAGCCCCAGCATTTT
-,TRBD2,TRBV5-1,TRBJ2-3,CASRASGGSTDTQYF,TGCGCCAGCAGGGCAAGCGGGGGGAGCACAGATACGCAGTATTTT
-,-,TRBV28,TRBJ2-7,CASKKPGHATYEQYF,TGTGCCAGCAAAAAACCGGGACACGCTACCTACGAGCAGTACTTC
-,-,TRBV4-1,TRBJ1-4,CASSQELGPGGAEKLFF,TGCGCCAGCAGCCAAGAATTGGGCCCGGGGGGGGCTGAAAAACTGTTTTTT
-,-,TRBV2,TRBJ2-3,CASSERENTQYF,TGTGCCAGCAGTGAAAGGGAGAATACGCAGTATTTT
-,TRBD1,TRBV27,TRBJ1-6,CASSSLDRGVSSPLHF,TGTGCCAGCAGCTCGTTGGACAGGGGCGTTAGTTCACCCCTCCACTTT
-,-,TRBV29-1,TRBJ2-1,CSVESGSSYNEQFF,TGCAGCGTTGAATCCGGGAGCTCCTACAATGAGCAGTTCTTC
-,TRBD1,TRBV2,TRBJ2-7,CASVLTGTGAHEQYF,TGTGCCAGCGTATTAACCGGGACAGGGGCACACGAGCAGTACTTC
-,-,TRBV5-1,TRBJ2-5,CASSSTGSPGETQYF,TGCGCCAGCAGCTCGACGGGAAGCCCGGGAGAGACCCAGTACTTC
-,TRBD1,TRBV6-5,TRBJ2-1,CASRAPGTGYNEQFF,TGTGCCAGCAGAGCCCCCGGGACAGGCTACAATGAGCAGTTCTTC
-,TRBD1,TRBV2,TRBJ1-5,CASSRDRWNQPQHF,TGTGCCAGCAGCCGGGACAGATGGAATCAGCCCCAGCATTTT
-,TRBD1,TRBV9,TRBJ1-2,CASSPLGQANYGYTF,TGTGCCAGCAGCCCCCTCGGACAGGCGAACTATGGCTACACCTTC
-,-,TRBV21-1,TRBJ2-1,CASSKVLGRWLFEQFF,TGTGCCAGCAGCAAAGTCCTCGGCAGGTGGCTATTTGAGCAGTTCTTC
-,-,TRBV14,TRBJ2-7,CASSTSLRRYEQYF,TGTGCCAGCAGCACATCCCTTCGGAGATACGAGCAGTACTTC
-,TRBD1,TRBV18,TRBJ2-7,CASSVNRGGGSYEQYF,TGTGCCAGCTCAGTGAACAGGGGCGGCGGTTCCTACGAGCAGTACTTC
-,-,TRBV6-5,TRBJ1-1,CASIKPGNTEAFF,TGTGCCAGCATTAAACCGGGAAACACTGAAGCTTTCTTT
once,-,TRBV4-3,TRBJ1-3,CASSQDLWASSGNTIYF,TGCGCCAGCAGCCAAGATCTCTGGGCTTCCTCTGGAAACACCATATATTTT